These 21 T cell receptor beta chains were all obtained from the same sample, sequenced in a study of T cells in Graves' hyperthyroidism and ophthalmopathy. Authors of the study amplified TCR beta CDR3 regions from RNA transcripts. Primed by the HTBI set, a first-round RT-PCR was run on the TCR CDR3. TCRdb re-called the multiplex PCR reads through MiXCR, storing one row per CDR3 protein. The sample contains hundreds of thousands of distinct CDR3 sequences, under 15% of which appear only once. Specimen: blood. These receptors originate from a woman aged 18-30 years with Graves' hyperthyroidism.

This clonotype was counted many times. The chain's CDR3 is CSVVTRGAFF. The CDR3 bases are TGCAGCGTTGTTACGAGAGGGGCTTTCTTT. J is TRBJ1-1 and V is TRBV29-1; no clear D gene. The V end was cut by 4 bases, the J end by 11 bases, with 11 bases between. In germline, CDR1 is SQVTM, CDR2 ANQGSEA. The CDR3 extends over 10 amino acids.

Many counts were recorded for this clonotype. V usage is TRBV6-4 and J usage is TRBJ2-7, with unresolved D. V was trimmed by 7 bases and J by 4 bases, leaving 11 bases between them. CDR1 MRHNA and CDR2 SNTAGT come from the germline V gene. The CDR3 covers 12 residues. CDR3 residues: CASTGKLYEQYF. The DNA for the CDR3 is TGTGCCAGCACGGGCAAGTTATACGAGCAGTACTTC.

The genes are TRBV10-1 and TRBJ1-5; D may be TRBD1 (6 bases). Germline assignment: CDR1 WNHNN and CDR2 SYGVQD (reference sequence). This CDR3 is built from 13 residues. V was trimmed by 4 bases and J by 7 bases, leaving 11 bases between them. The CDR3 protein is CASSAGVGQPQHF. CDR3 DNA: TGCGCCAGCAGTGCAGGGGTTGGGCAGCCCCAGCATTTT.

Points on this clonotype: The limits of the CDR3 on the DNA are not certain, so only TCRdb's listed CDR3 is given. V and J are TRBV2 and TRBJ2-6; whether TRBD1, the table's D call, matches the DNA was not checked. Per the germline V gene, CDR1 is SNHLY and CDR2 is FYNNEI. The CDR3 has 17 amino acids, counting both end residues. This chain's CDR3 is CASSRDRVGSGANVMTF.

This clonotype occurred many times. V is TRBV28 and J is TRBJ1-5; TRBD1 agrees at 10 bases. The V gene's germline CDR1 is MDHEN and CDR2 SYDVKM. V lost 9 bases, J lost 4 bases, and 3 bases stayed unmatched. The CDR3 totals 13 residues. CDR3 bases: TGTGCCAGTGGACAGGGGGGAAATCAGCCCCAGCATTTT. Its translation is CASGQGGNQPQHF.

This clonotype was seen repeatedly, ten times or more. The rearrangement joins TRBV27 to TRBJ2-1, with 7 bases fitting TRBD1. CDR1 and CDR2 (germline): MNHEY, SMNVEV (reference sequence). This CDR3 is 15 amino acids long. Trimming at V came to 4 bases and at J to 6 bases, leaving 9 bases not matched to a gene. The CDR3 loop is CASSSQGFGVNEQFF. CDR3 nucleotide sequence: TGTGCCAGCAGTTCACAGGGGTTCGGGGTCAATGAGCAGTTCTTC.

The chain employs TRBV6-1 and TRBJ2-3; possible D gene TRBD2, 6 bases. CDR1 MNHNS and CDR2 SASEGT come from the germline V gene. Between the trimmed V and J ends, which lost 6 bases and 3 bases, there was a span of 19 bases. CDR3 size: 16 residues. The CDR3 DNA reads TGTGCCAGCAGGTTCCGCTCGGGACTTAATACAGATACGCAGTATTTT. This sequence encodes CASRFRSGLNTDTQYF.

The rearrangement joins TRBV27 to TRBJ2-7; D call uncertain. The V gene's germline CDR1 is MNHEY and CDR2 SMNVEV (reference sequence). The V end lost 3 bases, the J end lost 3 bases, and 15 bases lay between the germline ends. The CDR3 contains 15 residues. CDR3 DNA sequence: TGTGCCAGCAGTTTTCTATCGCATTCGGGCTACGAGCAGTACTTC. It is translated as CASSFLSHSGYEQYF.

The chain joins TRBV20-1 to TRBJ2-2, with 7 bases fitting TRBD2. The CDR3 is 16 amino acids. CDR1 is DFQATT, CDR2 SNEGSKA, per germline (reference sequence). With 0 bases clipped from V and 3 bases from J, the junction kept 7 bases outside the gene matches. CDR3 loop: CSARDLRAGYTGELFF. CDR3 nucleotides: TGCAGTGCTAGAGATCTAAGAGCGGGGTACACCGGGGAGCTGTTTTTT.

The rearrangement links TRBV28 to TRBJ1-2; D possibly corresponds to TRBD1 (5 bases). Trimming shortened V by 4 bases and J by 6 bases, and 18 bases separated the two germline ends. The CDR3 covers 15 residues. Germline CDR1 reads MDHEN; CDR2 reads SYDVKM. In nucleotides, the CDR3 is TGTGCCAGCAGTTCATCACAGGCTAACCGCGATGGCTACACCTTC. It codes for CASSSSQANRDGYTF.

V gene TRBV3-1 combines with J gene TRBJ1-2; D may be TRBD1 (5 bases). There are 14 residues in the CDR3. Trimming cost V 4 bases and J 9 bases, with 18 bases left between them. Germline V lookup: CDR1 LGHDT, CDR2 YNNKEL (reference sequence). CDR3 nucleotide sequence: TGTGCCAGCAGCCCAGCCGGGACGGTTCTAAGCTACACCTTC. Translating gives CASSPAGTVLSYTF. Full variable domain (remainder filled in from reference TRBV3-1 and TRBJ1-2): DTAVSQTPKYLVTQMGNDKSIKCEQNLGHDTMYWYKQDSKKFLKIMFSYNNKELIINETVPNRFSPKSPDKAHLNLHINSLELGDSAVYFCASSPAGTVLSYTFGSGTRLTVV.

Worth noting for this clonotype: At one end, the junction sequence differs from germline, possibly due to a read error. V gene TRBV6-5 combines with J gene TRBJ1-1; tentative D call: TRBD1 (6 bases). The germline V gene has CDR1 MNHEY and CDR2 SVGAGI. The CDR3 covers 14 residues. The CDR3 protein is CASSSHRENTEALF. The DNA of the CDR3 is TGTGCCAGCAGTTCACACAGGGAGAACACTGAAGCTCTCTTT.

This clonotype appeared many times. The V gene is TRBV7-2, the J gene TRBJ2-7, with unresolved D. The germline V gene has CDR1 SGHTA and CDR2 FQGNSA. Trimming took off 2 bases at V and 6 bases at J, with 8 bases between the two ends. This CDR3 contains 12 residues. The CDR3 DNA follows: TGTGCCAGCAGCTTACACGGGCGCGAGCAGTACTTC. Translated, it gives CASSLHGREQYF.

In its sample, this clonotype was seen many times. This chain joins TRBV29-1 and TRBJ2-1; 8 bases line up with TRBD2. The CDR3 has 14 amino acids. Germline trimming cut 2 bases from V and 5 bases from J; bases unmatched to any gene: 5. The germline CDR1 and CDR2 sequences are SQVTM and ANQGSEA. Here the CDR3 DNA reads TGCAGCGTTGAAAACCGACTAGCGCACAATGAGCAGTTCTTC. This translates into CSVENRLAHNEQFF.

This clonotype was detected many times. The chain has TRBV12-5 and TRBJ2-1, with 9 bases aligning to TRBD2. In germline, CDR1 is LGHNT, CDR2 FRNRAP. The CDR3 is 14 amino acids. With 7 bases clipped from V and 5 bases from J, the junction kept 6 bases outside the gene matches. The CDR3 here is CASAASGKDNEQFF. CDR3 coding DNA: TGTGCTAGTGCTGCTAGCGGGAAAGACAATGAGCAGTTCTTC.

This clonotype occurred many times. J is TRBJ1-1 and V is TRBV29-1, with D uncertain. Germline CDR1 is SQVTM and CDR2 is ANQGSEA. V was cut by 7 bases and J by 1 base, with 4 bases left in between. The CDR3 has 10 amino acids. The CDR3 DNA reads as TGCAGCGCCTGGAACACTGAAGCTTTCTTT. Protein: CSAWNTEAFF.

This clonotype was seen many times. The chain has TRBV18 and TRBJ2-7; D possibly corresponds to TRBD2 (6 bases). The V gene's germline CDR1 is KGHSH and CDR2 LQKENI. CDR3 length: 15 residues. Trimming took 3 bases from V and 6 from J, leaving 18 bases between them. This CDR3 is CASSPSTQPGGEQYF. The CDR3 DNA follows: TGTGCCAGCTCACCGTCAACTCAACCCGGGGGCGAGCAGTACTTC.

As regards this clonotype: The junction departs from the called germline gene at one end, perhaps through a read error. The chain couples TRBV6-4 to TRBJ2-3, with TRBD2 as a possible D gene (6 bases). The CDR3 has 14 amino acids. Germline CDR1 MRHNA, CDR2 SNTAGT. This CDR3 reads CASSTGLFADTRYF. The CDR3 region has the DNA TGTGCCAGCAGCACGGGACTTTTCGCCGATACGCGGTATTTT.

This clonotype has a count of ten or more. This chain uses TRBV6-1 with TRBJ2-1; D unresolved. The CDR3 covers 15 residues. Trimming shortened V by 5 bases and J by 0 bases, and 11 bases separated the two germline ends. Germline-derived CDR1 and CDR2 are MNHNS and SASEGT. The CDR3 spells CASSKDPFSYNEQFF. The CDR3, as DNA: TGTGCCAGCAGTAAGGACCCCTTCTCCTACAATGAGCAGTTCTTC.

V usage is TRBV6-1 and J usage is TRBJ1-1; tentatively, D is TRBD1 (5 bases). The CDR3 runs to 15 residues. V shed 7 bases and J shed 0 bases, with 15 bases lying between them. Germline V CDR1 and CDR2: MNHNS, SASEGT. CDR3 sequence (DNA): TGTGCCAGCACCGTAACCCAGGGTATGAACACTGAAGCTTTCTTT. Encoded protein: CASTVTQGMNTEAFF.

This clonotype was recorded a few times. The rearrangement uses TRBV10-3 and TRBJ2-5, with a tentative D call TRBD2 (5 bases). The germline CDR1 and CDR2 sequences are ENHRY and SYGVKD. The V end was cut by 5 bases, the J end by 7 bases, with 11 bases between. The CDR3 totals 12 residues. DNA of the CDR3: TGTGCCATCAGTACCTCTCGGGGGACCCAGTACTTC. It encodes CAISTSRGTQYF.